These 32 T cell receptor beta chains were all obtained from the same sample, sequenced in a study of T cell responses to AZD1222 COVID-19 vaccine. The data were produced by immunoSEQ multiplex PCR, yet TCRdb's version contains in-frame clones alone and is incomplete. The sample contains 100,000 to 150,000 clones, about nine tenths of which appear only once. The sample here was peripheral blood, taken on day 0 of AZD1222 vaccination. The receptor set was obtained from an adult in good health.

CDR3 nucleotide sequence: TGTGCCACCAGTGACCCCGGGACAGGGGCCCTGGGGTACACCTTC. Encoded protein: CATSDPGTGALGYTF. The chain joins TRBV24-1 to TRBJ1-2, with 10 positions matching TRBD1. Germline trimming cut 4 bases from V and 11 bases from J; bases unmatched to any gene: 12. Germline V gives CDR1 KGHDR, CDR2 SFDVKD. The CDR3 is made up of 15 amino acids.

The rearrangement joins TRBV25-1 to TRBJ2-7; 11 bases fit TRBD2. V lost 6 bases, J lost 6 bases, and 4 bases stayed unmatched. The CDR3 sequence is 13 residues long. Germline values: CDR1 MGHDK, CDR2 SYGVNS. The CDR3 spells CASRTSGGSEQYF. Written as DNA, the CDR3 is TGTGCCAGCAGAACTAGCGGGGGTAGCGAGCAGTACTTC.

This chain uses TRBV19 with TRBJ2-7; D may be TRBD2 (5 bases). Between the trimmed V and J ends, which lost 3 bases and 5 bases, there was a span of 11 bases. The CDR3 runs 13 residues. The V gene's germline CDR1 is LNHDA and CDR2 SQIVND (reference sequence). The CDR3 nucleotides read TGTGCCAGTAGTATCCTAGCCACCCACGAGCAGTACTTC. Translated: CASSILATHEQYF.

V and J are TRBV9 and TRBJ2-7; D is perhaps TRBD2 (5 bases). V lost 2 bases and J lost 2, with 8 bases in between. The CDR3 is 13 amino acids. In germline, CDR1 is SGDLS, CDR2 YYNGEE. Here the CDR3 reads CASSVGEPYEQYF. In DNA form, the CDR3 reads TGTGCCAGCAGCGTCGGGGAACCCTACGAGCAGTACTTC. The entire variable domain, with the rest obtained from reference TRBV9 and TRBJ2-7, is as follows: DSGVTQTPKHLITATGQRVTLRCSPRSGDLSVYWYQQSLDQGLQFLIQYYNGEERAKGNILERFSAQQFPDLHSELNLSSLELGDSALYFCASSVGEPYEQYFGPGTRLTVT.

This chain uses TRBV3-1 (or the pseudogene TRBV3-2) with TRBJ1-1; D ambiguous. This CDR3 has 20 residues. The V gene's germline CDR1 is LGHDT and CDR2 YNNKEL (reference sequence). The V gene lost 2 bases and the J gene lost 0 bases, with 25 bases spanning the gap. CDR3 loop: CASSQTSFGVRAGMNTEAFF. The CDR3 DNA reads TGTGCCAGCAGCCAAACATCCTTCGGGGTGAGGGCTGGGATGAACACTGAAGCTTTCTTT.

This chain uses TRBV6-5 with TRBJ2-5; 8 nucleotides match TRBD1. There are 16 residues in the CDR3. Germline CDR1 MNHEY, CDR2 SVGAGI. The ends lost 2 bases at V and 4 bases at J; junction bases unmatched: 9. As DNA, the CDR3 is TGTGCCAGCAGTTACGAGAGTGCCAGGGGGCCAGAGACCCAGTACTTC. Translated: CASSYESARGPETQYF.

The chain recombines TRBV27 with TRBJ1-4; possibly TRBD1 for D (6 bases). The V gene lost 5 bases and the J gene lost 8 bases, with 18 bases spanning the gap. Looked up from germline, CDR1 is MNHEY and CDR2 is SMNVEV (reference sequence). The CDR3 loop spans 15 amino acids. CDR3 nucleotides: TGTGCCAGCAGTGGAGGGGGATCAGGGCGGGAAAAACTGTTTTTT. Amino acid sequence: CASSGGGSGREKLFF.

This rearrangement joins TRBV6-5 to TRBJ1-4; the D is unclear. Per germline, CDR1 MNHEY and CDR2 SVGAGI. V was clipped by 6 bases and J by 8 bases, with 7 bases between them. The CDR3 contains 11 residues. The CDR3 sequence: CASSPREKLFF. In nucleotides, the CDR3 is TGTGCCAGCAGCCCACGAGAAAAACTGTTTTTT.

Comment on this clone: The germline gene is not matched at one end of the junction; a read error may be the cause. The V and J genes are TRBV7-8 and TRBJ2-1; 12 positions match TRBD2. Germline loops: CDR1 SGHVS, CDR2 FQNEAQ. This CDR3 contains 15 residues. The CDR3 is CASSLAGGASYEQFF. CDR3 nucleotides: TGTGCCAGCAGCCTAGCGGGGGGGGCATCTTATGAGCAGTTCTTC.

This rearrangement joins TRBV12-3 or TRBV12-4 to TRBJ1-1; perhaps TRBD1 as D (5 bases). V lost 6 bases to trimming and J lost 4 bases, with 9 bases between them. The CDR3 has 12 amino acids. CDR3 DNA: TGTGCCAGCAGGGTGGGGGGCACTGAAGCTTTCTTT. It translates to CASRVGGTEAFF.

This clone is a singleton in its sample. The J gene is TRBJ1-3, the V gene TRBV11-2, with D tentatively TRBD1 (6 bases). The germline V and J ends were trimmed by 4 bases and 2 bases, with 9 bases remaining between them. This CDR3 contains 14 residues. CDR1 SGHAT and CDR2 FQNNGV come from the germline V gene. CDR3 region: CASSSRTAGNTIYF. The CDR3 region has the DNA TGTGCCAGCAGCTCTCGGACAGCTGGAAACACCATATATTTT.

J is TRBJ2-7 and V is TRBV18; D perhaps matches TRBD2 (5 bases). V shed 4 bases and J shed 3 bases, with 13 bases lying between them. This CDR3 has 14 residues. Germline V CDR1 and CDR2: KGHSH, LQKENI. The CDR3 region has the DNA TGTGCCAGCTCACACCGGGATGGTAGCTACGAGCAGTACTTC. Translation: CASSHRDGSYEQYF. The full variable domain, completed using reference TRBV18 and TRBJ2-7, is NAGVMQNPRHLVRRRGQEARLRCSPMKGHSHVYWYRQLPEEGLKFMVYLQKENIIDESGMPKERFSAEFPKEGPSILRIQQVVRGDSAAYFCASSHRDGSYEQYFGPGTRLTVT.

The chain couples TRBV27 to TRBJ1-1, with D unresolved. Germline lookup yields CDR1 MNHEY and CDR2 SMNVEV (reference sequence). This CDR3 comprises 13 residues. Between the trimmed V and J ends, which lost 6 bases and 1 base, there was a span of 9 bases. This CDR3 is CASRSLGNTEAFF. The CDR3 DNA is TGTGCCAGCAGATCCCTGGGGAACACTGAAGCTTTCTTT.

The chain links TRBV6-5 to TRBJ1-2, with TRBD1 matching 10 bases. V shed 5 bases, J shed 8 bases, and the junction held 8 bases outside the gene matches. The CDR3 is made up of 14 amino acids. Germline loops: CDR1 MNHEY, CDR2 SVGAGI. The chain's CDR3 is CASSRLDRGHGYTF. The CDR3 region has the DNA TGTGCCAGCAGTCGTTTAGACAGGGGGCACGGCTACACCTTC.

In its sample, this clone was seen once. This chain connects TRBV7-3 to TRBJ1-1; 9 bases are shared with TRBD1. CDR3 length: 15 amino acids. Germline CDR1 and CDR2: SGHTA and FQGTGA. The junction had 8 bases not matched to a gene; V was cut back by 5 bases and J by 4 bases. The CDR3 reads CASSPDRDRATEAFF. The CDR3 bases are TGTGCCAGCAGCCCGGACCGGGACAGGGCCACTGAAGCTTTCTTT.

This chain links TRBV25-1 with TRBJ1-4; no definite D call. The CDR3 runs to 15 residues. V gave up 6 bases and J gave up 1 base, with 12 bases separating them. Germline V CDR1 and CDR2: MGHDK, SYGVNS. Here the CDR3 reads CASSRRSVTNEKLFF. CDR3 DNA sequence: TGTGCCAGCAGCCGGCGGAGTGTAACTAATGAAAAACTGTTTTTT.

The CDR3 sequence is CAISESTGSNYGYTF. In DNA form, the CDR3 reads TGTGCCATCAGTGAGTCGACGGGGTCGAACTATGGCTACACCTTC. V usage is TRBV10-3 and J usage is TRBJ1-2; D remains unclear. Trimming removed 0 bases from V and 2 bases from J, with 10 bases in between. The length of the CDR3 is 15 residues. The V gene's germline CDR1 is ENHRY and CDR2 SYGVKD.

The CDR3 bases are TGCGCCAGCAGCCAAGATAGGGCTCAAACTGGAAACACCATATATTTT. This sequence encodes CASSQDRAQTGNTIYF. The chain recombines TRBV4-3 with TRBJ1-3; the D is unclear. With 0 bases removed from V and 2 bases from J, the gap between germline ends came to 11 bases. The CDR3 length is 16 residues. The V gene's germline CDR1 is LGHNA and CDR2 YSLEER.

Details on this clone: The germline gene is not matched at one end of the junction; a read error may be the cause. The chain joins TRBV6-1 to TRBJ2-1; 10 nucleotides agree with TRBD2. Germline V gene data show CDR1 as MNHNS and CDR2 as SASEGT. CDR3 length equals 17 residues. The CDR3 DNA reads TGTGCCAGCAGTCAAGCGGGGGGGGAGGTTGGTTACAATGAGCAGTTCTTC. It is translated as CASSQAGGEVGYNEQFF.

The gene calls are TRBV18 and TRBJ1-6; D gene unclear. The CDR3 sequence is 15 residues long. The germline V and J ends were trimmed by 2 bases and 7 bases, with 12 bases remaining between them. Germline CDR1 and CDR2: KGHSH and LQKENI. Here the CDR3 reads CASSPAKGANSPLHF. The CDR3 region has the DNA TGTGCCAGCTCACCAGCCAAGGGAGCCAATTCACCCCTCCACTTT.

The rearrangement uses TRBV30 and TRBJ1-1, with D possibly being TRBD1 (5 bases). This CDR3 is 13 amino acids long. Germline CDR1 reads GTSNPN; CDR2 reads SVGIG (reference sequence). Trimming removed 4 bases from V and 4 bases from J, with 13 bases in between. CDR3 region: CAWTGFASTEAFF. Here the CDR3 DNA reads TGTGCCTGGACAGGGTTTGCCAGCACTGAAGCTTTCTTT.

The CDR3 loop is CASSGTSDQPQHF. The CDR3 nucleotides read TGTGCCAGCAGTGGGACCTCTGATCAGCCCCAGCATTTT. V and J are TRBV25-1 and TRBJ1-5; D is undetermined. Germline CDR1 MGHDK, CDR2 SYGVNS. Trimming cost V 4 bases and J 5 bases, with 9 bases left between them. CDR3 length equals 13 residues.

This chain links TRBV7-6 with TRBJ2-2; D could derive from TRBD1 or TRBD2 (6 bases each). Germline V gives CDR1 SGHVS, CDR2 FNYEAQ. This CDR3 contains 17 residues. The V and J ends lost 1 base and 7 bases respectively, with 19 bases between them. Here the CDR3 DNA reads TGTGCCAGCAGCTTAGGAGGAGGGACAATTCGAGGCGGGGAGCTGTTTTTT. Translated: CASSLGGGTIRGGELFF.

This chain uses TRBV10-3 with TRBJ2-3; 13 bases fit TRBD2. The CDR3 runs to 16 residues. With V trimmed by 9 bases and J by 4 bases, 10 bases remained unmatched. Germline CDR1 reads ENHRY; CDR2 reads SYGVKD. As DNA, the CDR3 is TGTGCCATGGCGCCTACTAGCGGGGGGGCCCCAGATACGCAGTATTTT. Protein sequence: CAMAPTSGGAPDTQYF.

The chain has TRBV5-1 and TRBJ2-5, with 10 bases aligning to TRBD1. This CDR3 is 15 amino acids long. The germline CDR1 and CDR2 sequences are SGHRS and YFSETQ. With V trimmed by 3 bases and J by 1 base, 3 bases remained unmatched. CDR3 DNA: TGCGCCAGCAGCTCGACAGGGGGCGCCCAAGAGACCCAGTACTTC. Translated, it gives CASSSTGGAQETQYF.

The V gene is TRBV5-1, the J gene TRBJ2-1, with TRBD1 identical over 9 bases. There are 15 residues in the CDR3. The germline V gene encodes CDR1 SGHRS and CDR2 YFSETQ. The V gene end was trimmed by 0 bases and the J gene end by 9 bases; junction bases not matched to a gene: 7. The CDR3 loop reads CASSLEQGASIEQFF. The CDR3 region has the DNA TGCGCCAGCAGCTTGGAACAGGGGGCGTCAATTGAGCAGTTCTTC.

The rearrangement uses TRBV30 and TRBJ2-5; D perhaps matches TRBD2 (6 bases). V shed 0 bases and J shed 5 bases, with 16 bases lying between them. There are 15 residues in the CDR3. Germline CDR1 reads GTSNPN; CDR2 reads SVGIG (reference sequence). The CDR3 coding sequence is TGTGCCTGGAGTGTACAGGAGGGGCGCTGGGAGACCCAGTACTTC. Translated, it gives CAWSVQEGRWETQYF.

The chain is built from TRBV28 and TRBJ2-4; possibly TRBD1 for D (6 bases). From germline, CDR1 is MDHEN and CDR2 SYDVKM. This CDR3 contains 20 residues. Trimming took 2 bases from V and 0 from J, leaving 23 bases between them. In nucleotides, the CDR3 is TGTGCCAGCAGTTTAGCCGTCGGGACACCAAGATTCCTAGCCAAAAACATTCAGTACTTC. Its protein is CASSLAVGTPRFLAKNIQYF.

The genes are TRBV21-1 and TRBJ1-4. TRBV21-1 is a listed pseudogene. The CDR3 is 15 amino acids. The CDR3 region has the DNA TGTGCCAGCAGCTGTCTTTGCCCCTTTAATGAAAAACTGTTTTTT. It encodes CASSCLCPFNEKLFF.

The chain links TRBV12-3 or TRBV12-4 to TRBJ1-2; D remains unclear. This CDR3 has 12 residues. V lost 1 base and J lost 7, with 7 bases in between. In DNA, the CDR3 is TGTGCCAGCAGTTTAGGGCGGGGTGGCTACACCTTC. It translates to CASSLGRGGYTF.

This clone was counted a single time. One end of the junction does not line up with germline, which may come from a read error. This CDR3 reads CASSDDRTRIYAYTF. CDR3 nucleotide sequence: TGTGCCAGTAGCGATGACCGCACTCGGATCTATGCCTACACCTTC. The chain recombines TRBV19 with TRBJ1-2, with D hard to call. The CDR3 is 15 residues long. Germline lookup yields CDR1 LNHDA and CDR2 SQIVND (reference sequence).

V gene TRBV30 combines with J gene TRBJ1-2, with 7 bases fitting TRBD1. The J segment lost 4 bases and the V segment lost 8 bases, leaving 10 bases of the junction unmatched. CDR1 is GTSNPN and CDR2 is SVGIG in the germline V gene (reference sequence). The CDR3 has 13 amino acids. The CDR3 spells CAQQGNRIYGYTF. The CDR3 nucleotides read TGTGCCCAACAGGGGAATCGCATCTATGGCTACACCTTC.